This T cell receptor (beta chain) was profiled in a study of human T cells and chemical hapten exposure. The CDR3 runs 16 residues. The germline V gene encodes CDR1 MGHRA and CDR2 YSYEKL. After removal of 0 bases from V and 4 bases from J, the junction contained 6 bases not matched to a gene. This clonotype was recorded many times. The target antigen is unknown. Time point: patch test 1, 2 weeks after DPC sensitization. Treatment noted: therapeutic diphenylcyclopropenone sensitization with weekly scalp DPC. Donors, patients with alopecia ranging from 18 to 70 years old and judged suitable for DPC, provided samples. Overall study results and limits: Controls had significantly fewer large CDR3 similarity clusters than were formed by expanded TCRs. The number of TCRs above 1 in 1000 frequency did not change after DPC sensitization.

In TCRdb, the RACE reads were re-called with MiXCR into one record per CDR3 protein. Altogether more than 65,000 distinct CDR3 sequences are present, approximately 8% being singletons, with the ten largest covering less than 2%. The sequence came from a woman aged 25 to 39 with alopecia areata. Some clones in this sample may be carry-over from other donors' samples. The V and J genes are TRBV4-1 and TRBJ2-1; 7 nucleotides line up with TRBD2. Source: whole blood, taken in connection with sensitization to the hapten diphenylcyclopropenone (DPC). CDR3: CASSQDRGGLYNEQFF. The CDR3 DNA is TGCGCCAGCAGCCAAGATCGCGGGGGTCTTTACAATGAGCAGTTCTTC.